A selection of T cell receptor beta chains follows, all from one sample in a study of T-cell reconstitution after alpha-beta-depleted transplantation in children. TCRdb re-analysed the PCR reads in MiXCR, keeping a single row per CDR3 protein. The sample has 77,000 or so distinct CDR3 sequences, 18% seen once; the top ten hold approximately 55%. Material: PBMCs, mostly from graft donor cells, obtained 360 days after TCRalphabeta/CD19-depleted stem cell transplant. The receptors derive from a male patient between 2 and 15 years old who had a stem cell transplant for acute lymphoblastic leukemia, so the T cells may come from the graft donor. The CDR3 runs from the conserved cysteine through the conserved F or W. The order of the fields is CDR3 protein, CDR3 DNA, J gene, V gene, D gene, clone size. The D gene is left open where the match is weak. A row's size may be missing; if present it is once, few, many or a size class.

CDR3aa: CASSLTGVEETQYF
CDR3nt: TGTGCCAGCAGCCTGACGGGGGTGGAAGAGACCCAGTACTTC
j_gene: TRBJ2-5
v_gene: TRBV12-3/TRBV12-4
d_gene: -
abundance: -

CDR3aa: CAISESRGGRMADTQYF
CDR3nt: TGTGCCATCAGTGAGTCGAGGGGGGGCCGGATGGCAGATACGCAGTATTTT
j_gene: TRBJ2-3
v_gene: TRBV10-3
d_gene: -
abundance: many

CDR3aa: CASSLGVLAKNIQYF
CDR3nt: TGTGCCAGCAGCTTAGGGGTTTTAGCCAAAAACATTCAGTACTTC
j_gene: TRBJ2-4
v_gene: TRBV11-2
d_gene: -
abundance: -

CDR3aa: CASSQDRASGRAGSYEQYF
CDR3nt: TGCGCCAGCAGCCAAGATAGGGCTAGCGGGAGGGCCGGGTCCTACGAGCAGTACTTC
j_gene: TRBJ2-7
v_gene: TRBV4-1
d_gene: TRBD2
abundance: -

CDR3aa: CASSLGQGAGYTF
CDR3nt: TGCGCCAGCAGCTTGGGGCAGGGCGCCGGCTACACCTTC
j_gene: TRBJ1-2
v_gene: TRBV5-1
d_gene: -
abundance: few

CDR3aa: CASSYSIRAGANVLTF
CDR3nt: TGTGCCAGCAGTTACTCGATCAGGGCTGGGGCCAACGTCCTGACTTTC
j_gene: TRBJ2-6
v_gene: TRBV6-2/TRBV6-3
d_gene: -
abundance: many

CDR3aa: CASSAYLLGGRTTEQFF
CDR3nt: TGTGCCAGCAGCGCGTACCTTTTAGGCGGGAGAACTACTGAGCAGTTCTTC
j_gene: TRBJ2-1
v_gene: TRBV11-2
d_gene: TRBD2
abundance: many

CDR3aa: CSARVGNTIYF
CDR3nt: TGCAGTGCTAGAGTCGGAAACACCATATATTTT
j_gene: TRBJ1-3
v_gene: TRBV20-1
d_gene: -
abundance: few

CDR3aa: CASSLGPSPYGYTF
CDR3nt: TGTGCCAGCAGCCTGGGACCGTCCCCCTATGGCTACACCTTC
j_gene: TRBJ1-2
v_gene: TRBV9
d_gene: -
abundance: few

CDR3aa: CASSFGPSSAYSYEQYF
CDR3nt: TGTGCCAGCAGTTTTGGCCCTTCTAGCGCATACTCCTACGAGCAGTACTTC
j_gene: TRBJ2-7
v_gene: TRBV12-3/TRBV12-4
d_gene: -
abundance: few

CDR3aa: CATSDDTSGSSHEQFF
CDR3nt: TGTGCCACCAGTGATGATACTAGCGGGAGTTCCCATGAGCAGTTCTTC
j_gene: TRBJ2-1
v_gene: TRBV24-1
d_gene: TRBD2
abundance: few

CDR3aa: CATSVAGGGDNEQFF
CDR3nt: TGTGCCACCAGTGTTGCGGGAGGGGGTGACAATGAGCAGTTCTTC
j_gene: TRBJ2-1
v_gene: TRBV24-1
d_gene: TRBD2
abundance: few

CDR3aa: CSARDVSLYQETQYF
CDR3nt: TGCAGTGCTAGAGATGTCTCCTTGTACCAAGAGACCCAGTACTTC
j_gene: TRBJ2-5
v_gene: TRBV20-1
d_gene: -
abundance: -

CDR3aa: CSVEENEQFF
CDR3nt: TGCAGCGTTGAAGAAAATGAGCAGTTCTTC
j_gene: TRBJ2-1
v_gene: TRBV29-1
d_gene: -
abundance: -

CDR3aa: CASSTTGTIAKNIQYF
CDR3nt: TGTGCCAGCAGTACAACCGGGACAATAGCCAAAAACATTCAGTACTTC
j_gene: TRBJ2-4
v_gene: TRBV6-1
d_gene: -
abundance: few

CDR3aa: CASSYLRDGQETQYF
CDR3nt: TGTGCCAGCAGCTACCTCCGGGACGGGCAAGAGACCCAGTACTTC
j_gene: TRBJ2-5
v_gene: TRBV7-8
d_gene: -
abundance: -

CDR3aa: CASSLKSGGYLYEQYF
CDR3nt: TGTGCCAGCAGCTTAAAGTCGGGGGGCTATCTCTACGAGCAGTACTTC
j_gene: TRBJ2-7
v_gene: TRBV11-3
d_gene: -
abundance: once

CDR3aa: CASSGRSGEFTGELFF
CDR3nt: TGCGCCAGCAGCGGGAGGTCCGGAGAGTTCACCGGGGAGCTGTTTTTT
j_gene: TRBJ2-2
v_gene: TRBV4-1
d_gene: -
abundance: few

CDR3aa: CASSLVRTMNTEAFF
CDR3nt: TGTGCCAGCAGCTTAGTCCGGACTATGAACACTGAAGCTTTCTTT
j_gene: TRBJ1-1
v_gene: TRBV7-8
d_gene: -
abundance: few

CDR3aa: CASSRATPLAYEQYF
CDR3nt: TGTGCCAGCAGCCGAGCGACCCCGTTAGCCTACGAGCAGTACTTC
j_gene: TRBJ2-7
v_gene: TRBV11-3
d_gene: -
abundance: -

CDR3aa: CASSSDRAGFRFGNTIYF
CDR3nt: TGTGCCAGCAGTTCGGACAGGGCTGGCTTTCGCTTTGGGAACACCATATATTTT
j_gene: TRBJ1-3
v_gene: TRBV12-3/TRBV12-4
d_gene: TRBD1
abundance: -

CDR3aa: CASSLDQRLGTVNYEQYF
CDR3nt: TGTGCCAGCAGCTTAGATCAAAGGTTGGGAACAGTGAACTACGAGCAGTACTTC
j_gene: TRBJ2-7
v_gene: TRBV11-2
d_gene: -
abundance: few

CDR3aa: CASSLKGNYGYTF
CDR3nt: TGTGCCAGCAGTTTGAAGGGGAACTATGGCTACACCTTC
j_gene: TRBJ1-2
v_gene: TRBV12-3/TRBV12-4
d_gene: -
abundance: -

CDR3aa: CASSFMNSAEQFF
CDR3nt: TGTGCCAGCAGCTTCATGAATTCGGCTGAGCAGTTCTTC
j_gene: TRBJ2-1
v_gene: TRBV7-9
d_gene: -
abundance: few